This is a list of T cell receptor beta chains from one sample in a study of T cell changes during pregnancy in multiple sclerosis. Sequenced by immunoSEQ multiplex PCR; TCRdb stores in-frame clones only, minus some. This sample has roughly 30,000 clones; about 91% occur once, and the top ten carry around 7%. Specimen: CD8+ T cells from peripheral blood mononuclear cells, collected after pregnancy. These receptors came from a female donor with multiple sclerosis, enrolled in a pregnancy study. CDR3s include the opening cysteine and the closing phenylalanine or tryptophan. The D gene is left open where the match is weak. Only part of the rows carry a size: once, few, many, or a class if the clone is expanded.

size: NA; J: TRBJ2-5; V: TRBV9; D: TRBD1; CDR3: CASSAGQATIQETQYF; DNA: TGTGCCAGCAGCGCGGGACAGGCGACAATCCAAGAGACCCAGTACTTC
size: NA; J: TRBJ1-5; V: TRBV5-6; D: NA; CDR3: CASSPYTDSAHQPQHF; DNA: TGTGCCAGCAGCCCCTATACGGACAGTGCGCATCAGCCCCAGCATTTT
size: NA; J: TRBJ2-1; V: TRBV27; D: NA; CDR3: CASSLSGGEQFF; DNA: TGTGCCAGCAGTTTATCAGGGGGTGAGCAGTTCTTC
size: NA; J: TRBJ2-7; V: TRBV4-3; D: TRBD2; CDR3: CASSREREGFHEQYF; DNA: TGCGCCAGCAGCCGCGAGCGGGAGGGCTTCCACGAGCAGTACTTC
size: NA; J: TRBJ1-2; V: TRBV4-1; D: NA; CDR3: CASSLEGYGYTF; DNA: TGCGCCAGCAGCCTGGAGGGCTATGGCTACACCTTC
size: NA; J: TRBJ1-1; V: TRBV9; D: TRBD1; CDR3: CASSDQRYFTQGANTEAFF; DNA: TGTGCCAGCAGCGACCAGCGATACTTCACCCAGGGGGCGAACACTGAAGCTTTCTTT
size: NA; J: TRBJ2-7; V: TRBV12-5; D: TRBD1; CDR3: CASALGTGVHEQYF; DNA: TGTGCTAGTGCCTTGGGGACAGGGGTACACGAGCAGTACTTC
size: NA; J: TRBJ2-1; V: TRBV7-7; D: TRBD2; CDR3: CASSLAGTSGMNEQFF; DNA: TGTGCTAGCAGCTTAGCGGGGACTAGCGGGATGAATGAGCAGTTCTTC
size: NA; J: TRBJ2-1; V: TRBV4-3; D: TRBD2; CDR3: CASSQGFSGIVYEQFF; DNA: TGCGCCAGCAGCCAAGGTTTTAGCGGGATTGTCTATGAGCAGTTCTTC
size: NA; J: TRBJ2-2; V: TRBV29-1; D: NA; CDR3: CSVTGNTGELFF; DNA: TGCAGCGTGACGGGGAACACCGGGGAGCTGTTTTTT
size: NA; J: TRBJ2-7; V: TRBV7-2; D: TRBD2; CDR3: CASSLGLGLEEYF; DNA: TGTGCCAGCAGCTTAGGATTGGGACTAGAGGAGTACTTC
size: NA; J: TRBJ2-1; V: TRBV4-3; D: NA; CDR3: CASSQGLLVSNIGVGEQFF; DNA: TGCGCCAGCAGCCAAGGGCTTTTGGTTTCAAACATTGGCGTGGGCGAGCAGTTCTTC
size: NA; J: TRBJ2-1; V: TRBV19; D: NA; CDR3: CASSIGESSYNEQFF; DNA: TGTGCCAGTAGTATAGGAGAAAGCTCCTACAATGAGCAGTTCTTC
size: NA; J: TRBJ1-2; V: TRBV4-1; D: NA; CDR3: CASSFYRESRAGYTF; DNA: TGCGCCAGCAGCTTCTACAGGGAGAGTCGAGCTGGCTACACCTTC
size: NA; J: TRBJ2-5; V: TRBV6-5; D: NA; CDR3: CASSPRDTETQYF; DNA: TGTGCCAGCAGCCCTCGGGACACGGAGACCCAGTACTTC
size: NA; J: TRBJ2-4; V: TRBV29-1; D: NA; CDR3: CSVEGRSPSNIQYF; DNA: TGCAGCGTTGAAGGTCGGAGCCCTAGTAACATTCAGTACTTC
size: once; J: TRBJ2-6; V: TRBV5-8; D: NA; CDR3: CASSYNSGANVLTF; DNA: TGTGCCAGCAGCTATAACTCTGGGGCCAACGTCCTGACTTTC
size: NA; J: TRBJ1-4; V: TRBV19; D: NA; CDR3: CASSINPRVEKLFF; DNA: TGTGCCAGTAGTATCAACCCCCGGGTTGAAAAACTGTTTTTT
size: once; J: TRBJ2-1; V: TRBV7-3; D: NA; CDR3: CASSPSPGSYNEQFF; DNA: TGTGCCAGCAGCCCTTCCCCGGGCTCCTACAATGAGCAGTTCTTC
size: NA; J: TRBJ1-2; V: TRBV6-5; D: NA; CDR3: CASSNEGIYGYTF; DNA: TGTGCCAGCAGTAATGAGGGAATCTATGGCTACACCTTC
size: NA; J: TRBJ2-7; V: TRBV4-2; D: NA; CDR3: CASSQEAGMAYEQYF; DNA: TGTGCCAGCAGCCAAGAAGCCGGGATGGCGTACGAGCAGTACTTC
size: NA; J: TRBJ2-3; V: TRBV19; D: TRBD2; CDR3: CASSGLAVENTDTQYF; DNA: TGTGCCAGTAGCGGACTAGCTGTCGAGAACACAGATACGCAGTATTTT
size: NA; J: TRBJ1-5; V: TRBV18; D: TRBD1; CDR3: CASSPPGGSNQPQHF; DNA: TGTGCCAGCTCACCGCCAGGGGGTAGCAATCAGCCCCAGCATTTT
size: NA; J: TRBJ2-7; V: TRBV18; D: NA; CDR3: CASSLESRLSSYEQYF; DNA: TGTGCCAGCTCACTAGAGTCTAGACTCTCCTCCTACGAGCAGTACTTC
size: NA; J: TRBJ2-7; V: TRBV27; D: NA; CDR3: CASSFRQGHEQYF; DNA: TGTGCCAGCAGTTTTAGGCAGGGCCACGAGCAGTACTTC
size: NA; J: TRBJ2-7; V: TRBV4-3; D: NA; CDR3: CASSPRLEGYEQYF; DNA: TGCGCCAGCAGCCCGAGACTAGAGGGCTACGAGCAGTACTTC
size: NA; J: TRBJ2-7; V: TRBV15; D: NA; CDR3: CATSRDRPSSDEQYF; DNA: TGTGCCACCAGCAGGGACAGACCATCGAGCGACGAGCAGTACTTC
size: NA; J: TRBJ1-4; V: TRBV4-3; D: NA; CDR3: CASSQDWQGSNEKLFF; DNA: TGCGCCAGCAGCCAAGATTGGCAGGGATCTAATGAAAAACTGTTTTTT
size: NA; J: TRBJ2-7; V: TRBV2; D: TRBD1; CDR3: CASSGDREIYEQYF; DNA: TGTGCCAGCAGTGGTGACAGGGAGATCTACGAGCAGTACTTC
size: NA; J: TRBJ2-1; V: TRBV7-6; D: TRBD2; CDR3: CASSLGAWASGRKAYNEQFF; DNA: TGTGCCAGCAGCTTAGGCGCTTGGGCTAGCGGGAGGAAGGCTTACAATGAGCAGTTCTTC
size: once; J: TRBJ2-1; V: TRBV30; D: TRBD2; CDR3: CASTSAGYNEQFF; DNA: TGTGCCTCAACTAGCGCGGGGTACAATGAGCAGTTCTTC
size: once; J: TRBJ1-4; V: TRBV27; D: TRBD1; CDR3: CASSEFRDRANEKLFF; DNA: TGTGCCAGCAGCGAATTCCGGGACAGGGCGAATGAAAAACTGTTTTTT
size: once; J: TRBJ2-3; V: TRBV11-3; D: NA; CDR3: CASSQDISTDTQYF; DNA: TGTGCCAGCAGCCAAGACATTAGCACAGATACGCAGTATTTT
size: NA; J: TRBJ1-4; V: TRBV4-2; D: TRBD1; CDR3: CASKTGLDEKLFF; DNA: TGTGCCAGCAAGACAGGGTTGGATGAAAAACTGTTTTTT
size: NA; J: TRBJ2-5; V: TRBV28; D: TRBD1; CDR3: CASSPHRETGYETQYF; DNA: TGTGCCAGCAGTCCCCATCGCGAGACAGGGTATGAGACCCAGTACTTC
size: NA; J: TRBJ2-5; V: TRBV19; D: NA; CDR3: CASSISPGETQYF; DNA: TGTGCCAGTAGTATTAGCCCGGGAGAGACCCAGTACTTC